This passage covers 27 T cell receptor beta chains from one sample sequenced in a study of identical twins. TCRdb used MiXCR to reprocess the 5' RACE reads, holding one entry per CDR3 protein. The sample lists roughly 190,000 distinct CDR3 sequences, about a sixth occurring once. These data were also filed under a second study, of T cells expressing NK-cell markers.

Sequences were obtained from CD8+ T cells sorted from blood. The source of these receptors is a woman aged 18-29 years in good health.

The table lists this clonotype with a few counts. This chain links TRBV7-6 with TRBJ2-1; D uncertain. Germline-derived CDR1 and CDR2 are SGHVS and FNYEAQ. The CDR3 is 13 residues long. V lost 2 bases, J lost 7 bases, and 9 bases lay in between. CDR3 protein: CASSLSAANEQFF. In DNA form, the CDR3 reads TGTGCCAGCAGCTTAAGCGCGGCGAATGAGCAGTTCTTC.

The table lists this clonotype with a few counts. The V and J genes are TRBV7-2 and TRBJ2-3; tentative D call: TRBD2 (6 bases). Germline CDR1 is SGHTA and CDR2 is FQGNSA. With 6 bases removed from V and 5 bases from J, the gap between germline ends came to 12 bases. The CDR3 covers 13 residues. CDR3 coding DNA: TGTGCCAGCAGGTCGGGACTCCTAGATACGCAGTATTTT. Translating it yields CASRSGLLDTQYF.

DNA for the CDR3: TGTGCCAGCAGCTTAAGTCTAGCGGGAAGTAATGAGCAGTTCTTC. Translating it yields CASSLSLAGSNEQFF. This chain uses TRBV7-9 with TRBJ2-1; 9 bases line up with TRBD2. Trimming took 2 bases from V and 7 from J; bases not matched to a gene: 6. This CDR3 is built from 15 residues. The germline V gene encodes CDR1 SEHNR and CDR2 FQNEAQ (reference sequence). Variable domain in full (rest from reference TRBV7-9 and TRBJ2-1): DTGVSQNPRHKITKRGQNVTFRCDPISEHNRLYWYRQTLGQGPEFLTYFQNEAQLEKSRLLSDRFSAERPKGSFSTLEIQRTEQGDSAMYLCASSLSLAGSNEQFFGPGTRLTVL.

This clonotype has only a few counts. The V call is TRBV7-9, the J call TRBJ2-1; either TRBD1 or TRBD2 may supply D (5 bases each). CDR1 and CDR2 from the germline V gene are SEHNR and FQNEAQ (reference sequence). Trimming left V 5 bases short and J 8 bases short, with 13 bases between. The CDR3 consists of 13 residues. CDR3 amino acids: CASSPTWDDEQFF. The CDR3 bases are TGTGCCAGCAGCCCCACCTGGGACGATGAGCAGTTCTTC. The full variable domain, rest sourced from reference TRBV7-9 and TRBJ2-1, is DTGVSQNPRHKITKRGQNVTFRCDPISEHNRLYWYRQTLGQGPEFLTYFQNEAQLEKSRLLSDRFSAERPKGSFSTLEIQRTEQGDSAMYLCASSPTWDDEQFFGPGTRLTVL.

The rearrangement links TRBV6-1 to TRBJ1-5; 8 positions agree with TRBD1. There are 14 residues in the CDR3. Trimming at V came to 3 bases and at J to 7 bases, leaving 5 bases not matched to a gene. Germline V gene sequence: CDR1 MNHNS, CDR2 SASEGT. The CDR3 DNA follows: TGTGCCAGCAGTGACGGACAGGGCTGGCAGCCCCAGCATTTT. Translated, it gives CASSDGQGWQPQHF.

In this sample, this clonotype turned up a few times. V and J are TRBV6-1 and TRBJ2-1, with 11 bases identical to TRBD2. Germline V gene lookup returns CDR1 MNHNS and CDR2 SASEGT. The CDR3 covers 15 residues. V shed 5 bases, J shed 8 bases, and the junction held 8 bases outside the gene matches. CDR3 sequence reads: CASSRLAGSFHEQFF. The DNA of the CDR3 is TGTGCCAGCAGTCGACTAGCGGGATCGTTCCATGAGCAGTTCTTC.

The V and J genes are TRBV2 and TRBJ2-7; 9 bases are a match to TRBD2. V dropped 4 bases and J dropped 5; count of bases not matched to a gene: 12. Germline CDR1 SNHLY, CDR2 FYNNEI. The CDR3 runs to 16 residues. DNA for the CDR3: TGTGCCAGCAGTGGGCAGAGCGGGGGGACTTCCCACGAGCAGTACTTC. Translated, it gives CASSGQSGGTSHEQYF.

This clonotype was recorded a few times. This sequence joins TRBV7-9 and TRBJ1-1, with a possible D match to TRBD1 (6 bases). Per the germline V gene, CDR1 is SEHNR and CDR2 is FQNEAQ (reference sequence). The ends were cut back, 4 bases at V and 1 base at J, with 13 bases in the middle. The CDR3 contains 15 residues. Here the CDR3 reads CASSSDGQPNTEAFF. The CDR3 nucleotides read TGTGCCAGCAGCTCAGATGGACAGCCGAACACTGAAGCTTTCTTT.

The chain couples TRBV11-2 to TRBJ1-2; D is unresolved. The CDR3 sequence is 13 residues long. Germline loops: CDR1 SGHAT, CDR2 FQNNGV. V was shortened by 5 bases and J by 8 bases, with 15 bases between the two germline ends. The CDR3 spells CASSRPGSGGYTF. Written as DNA, the CDR3 is TGTGCCAGCAGCCGTCCGGGGTCGGGGGGCTACACCTTC.

This clonotype was detected a few times. V usage is TRBV5-5 and J usage is TRBJ2-7, with 7 nucleotides matching TRBD2. Germline V gene lookup returns CDR1 SGHKS and CDR2 YYEKEE (reference sequence). The junction had 3 bases not matched to a gene; V was cut back by 4 bases and J by 2 bases. The CDR3 sequence is 13 residues long. DNA for the CDR3: TGTGCCAGCAGCGGCGGACTAGCCTACGAGCAGTACTTC. Its translation is CASSGGLAYEQYF.

CDR3 nucleotides: TGCGCCAGCAGCTTGGCAGGCAGCAACTATGGCTACACCTTC. It encodes CASSLAGSNYGYTF. The chain carries TRBV5-1 and TRBJ1-2; D uncertain. This CDR3 contains 14 residues. Germline V lookup: CDR1 SGHRS, CDR2 YFSETQ. The V end lost 0 bases, the J end lost 2 bases, and 8 bases lay between the germline ends.

This clonotype appeared a few times. The chain recombines TRBV7-9 with TRBJ1-2; D is ambiguous. CDR3 length equals 14 residues. CDR1 is SEHNR and CDR2 is FQNEAQ in the germline V gene (reference sequence). Trimming left V 3 bases short and J 1 base short, with 9 bases between. CDR3 residues: CASSFPHVNYGYTF. In nucleotides, the CDR3 is TGTGCCAGCAGCTTCCCACACGTTAACTATGGCTACACCTTC. Full variable domain (outside the CDR3, taken from reference TRBV7-9 and TRBJ1-2): DTGVSQNPRHKITKRGQNVTFRCDPISEHNRLYWYRQTLGQGPEFLTYFQNEAQLEKSRLLSDRFSAERPKGSFSTLEIQRTEQGDSAMYLCASSFPHVNYGYTFGSGTRLTVV.

DNA for the CDR3: TGCAGTGCTAGAGGGGGCGGACTAGCGGGAAAAGAGACCCAGTACTTC. Its translation is CSARGGGLAGKETQYF. The genes are TRBV20-1 and TRBJ2-5; 12 nucleotides match TRBD2. The CDR3 is made up of 16 amino acids. Trimming at V came to 1 base and at J to 3 bases, leaving 6 bases not matched to a gene. Germline V lookup: CDR1 DFQATT, CDR2 SNEGSKA (reference sequence).

CDR3: CASSSGTINEPQHF. The CDR3 nucleotides are TGTGCCAGCAGTTCTGGGACAATTAATGAGCCCCAGCATTTT. The chain employs TRBV12-3 or TRBV12-4 and TRBJ1-5; tentatively, D is TRBD1 (6 bases). Trimming left V 4 bases short and J 8 bases short, with 15 bases between. The CDR3 has 14 amino acids.

As DNA, the CDR3 is TGTGCCACCATGAACGAGGAAGGGGGTTACAATGAGCAGTTCTTC. Protein: CATMNEEGGYNEQFF. The chain has TRBV11-2 and TRBJ2-1; tentatively, D is TRBD1 (6 bases). The V gene's germline CDR1 is SGHAT and CDR2 FQNNGV. The V and J ends lost 10 bases and 4 bases respectively, with 20 bases between them. This CDR3 is built from 15 residues.

This chain uses TRBV6-5 with TRBJ2-5, with D possibly matching TRBD2 (5 bases). Trimming shortened V by 6 bases and J by 1 base, and 15 bases separated the two germline ends. The CDR3 consists of 15 residues. Germline CDR1 is MNHEY and CDR2 is SVGAGI. The CDR3: CASSSLLRVQETQYF. DNA of the CDR3: TGTGCCAGCAGCTCACTCTTGAGGGTCCAAGAGACCCAGTACTTC.

The rearrangement joins TRBV5-5 to TRBJ1-5, with D unclear. The CDR3 length is 15 residues. The ends were cut back, 3 bases at V and 5 bases at J, with 15 bases in the middle. The V gene's germline CDR1 is SGHKS and CDR2 YYEKEE (reference sequence). CDR3 DNA sequence: TGTGCCAGCAGCTCGTCATGGGGTCGAGATCAGCCCCAGCATTTT. It is translated as CASSSSWGRDQPQHF.

This clonotype turned up a few times. This chain links TRBV20-1 with TRBJ2-3; D possibly uses TRBD1 or TRBD2 (5 bases each). Per germline, CDR1 DFQATT and CDR2 SNEGSKA (reference sequence). V lost 2 bases and J 5 bases, leaving 14 bases between the germline ends. The CDR3 is 14 amino acids. DNA for the CDR3: TGCAGTGCTAGACCCCAGGGTGAGGGAGATACGCAGTATTTT. It is translated as CSARPQGEGDTQYF.

This clonotype came up a few times. V usage is TRBV12-3 or TRBV12-4 and J usage is TRBJ2-3; 8 positions agree with TRBD2. V trimming: 2 bases; J trimming: 5 bases; junction bases outside the gene matches: 12. The CDR3 extends over 17 amino acids. The DNA for the CDR3 is TGTGCCAGCAGTTTATCGCAAGCGGGGGTCACGCGAGATACGCAGTATTTT. It specifies CASSLSQAGVTRDTQYF.

This clonotype was observed a handful of times. The gene calls are TRBV29-1 and TRBJ2-5; D gene unclear. Trimming cost V 3 bases and J 2 bases, with 7 bases left between them. There are 12 residues in the CDR3. Germline CDR1 is SQVTM and CDR2 is ANQGSEA. In DNA form, the CDR3 reads TGCAGCGTTGAGACCCGGCAAGAGACCCAGTACTTC. Amino acid sequence: CSVETRQETQYF.

V and J are TRBV12-3 or TRBV12-4 and TRBJ1-4; TRBD1 matches at 7 bases. The ends lost 3 bases at V and 4 bases at J; junction bases unmatched: 2. The CDR3 is made up of 14 amino acids. Written as DNA, the CDR3 is TGTGCCAGCAGTTTGGGACAGATTAATGAAAAACTGTTTTTT. This codes for CASSLGQINEKLFF.

The CDR3 loop is CASSQDYRELVQNIQYF. In nucleotides, the CDR3 is TGCGCCAGCAGCCAAGATTACCGGGAATTGGTTCAAAACATTCAGTACTTC. The chain links TRBV4-3 to TRBJ2-4, with D perhaps matching TRBD2 (5 bases). The germline V gene has CDR1 LGHNA and CDR2 YSLEER. This CDR3 contains 17 residues. V was pared by 0 bases and J by 5 bases, with 17 bases between.

The chain uses TRBV13 and TRBJ2-3; D gene unclear. The V and J ends lost 7 bases and 0 bases respectively, with 8 bases between them. The CDR3 is 13 residues long. Germline V gives CDR1 PRHDT, CDR2 FYEKMQ (reference sequence). The CDR3 DNA sequence: TGTGCCAGCACTGTTATGAGCACAGATACGCAGTATTTT. This gives the protein CASTVMSTDTQYF.

This sequence joins TRBV6-2 or TRBV6-3 and TRBJ2-3, with D perhaps matching TRBD2 (5 bases). The CDR3 sequence is 16 residues long. Trimming took 5 bases from V and 2 from J, leaving 17 bases between them. Germline assignment: CDR1 MNHEY and CDR2 SVGEGT. CDR3 nucleotides: TGTGCCAGCAGTGCTAACATACTAGGGAACACAGATACGCAGTATTTT. Amino acids: CASSANILGNTDTQYF.

The chain has TRBV7-6 and TRBJ2-1; a weak D match, TRBD1 (6 bases). Germline V gene data show CDR1 as SGHVS and CDR2 as FNYEAQ. V was pared by 5 bases and J by 7 bases, with 15 bases between. The CDR3 is 14 amino acids. Here the CDR3 DNA reads TGTGCCAGCAGCCTAGGGGGTCCCTCGAATGAGCAGTTCTTC. It is translated as CASSLGGPSNEQFF.

There are a few counts of this clonotype. V gene TRBV6-2 or TRBV6-3 combines with J gene TRBJ2-5, with 7 bases that match TRBD1. This CDR3 spans 15 amino acids. The J segment lost 1 base and the V segment lost 6 bases, leaving 8 bases of the junction unmatched. From germline, CDR1 is MNHEY and CDR2 SVGEGT. The CDR3 loop is CASSHPRDSQETQYF. The DNA of the CDR3 is TGTGCCAGCAGCCACCCTAGGGACAGCCAAGAGACCCAGTACTTC.

J is TRBJ2-3 and V is TRBV20-1; D ambiguous. The CDR3 has 12 amino acids. Germline CDR1 reads DFQATT; CDR2 reads SNEGSKA (reference sequence). V lost 6 bases and J lost 4, with 11 bases in between. CDR3 coding DNA: TGCAGTGCGTTATCATGGGCAGATACGCAGTATTTT. Translation gives CSALSWADTQYF.